The source of this TCR beta chain is a study of blood T cells in healthy people across ages. Next came a second PCR, run for about 7 to 12 cycles, which used a sample-barcoded 5' primer along with a J-beta primer mix. Each of the cDNA molecules was tagged by a template-switch adaptor with 12 random nucleotides. MiXCR was run by TCRdb on the 5' RACE reads, yielding one entry per CDR3 protein. The table includes 1.4 million to 1.5 million distinct CDR3 sequences, approximately 40% detected once. Study-level findings and limits: Age advanced and TCR beta diversity per million T cells fell, roughly linearly. The lack of PBMC sorting stopped any conclusive naive versus antigen-experienced comparison.

Comments on this clonotype: Its antigen is unidentified.

The CDR3 covers 13 residues. V trimming: 7 bases; J trimming: 2 bases; junction bases outside the gene matches: 5. Germline CDR1 and CDR2: DFQATT and SNEGSKA (reference sequence). The TCR originated in a woman aged 18 to 35 in good health. The specimen was blood. The chain couples TRBV20-1 to TRBJ2-1, with TRBD1 matching over 7 bases. CDR3 residues: CSGWDSPYNEQFF. CDR3 DNA: TGCAGTGGCTGGGACAGTCCCTACAATGAGCAGTTCTTC.